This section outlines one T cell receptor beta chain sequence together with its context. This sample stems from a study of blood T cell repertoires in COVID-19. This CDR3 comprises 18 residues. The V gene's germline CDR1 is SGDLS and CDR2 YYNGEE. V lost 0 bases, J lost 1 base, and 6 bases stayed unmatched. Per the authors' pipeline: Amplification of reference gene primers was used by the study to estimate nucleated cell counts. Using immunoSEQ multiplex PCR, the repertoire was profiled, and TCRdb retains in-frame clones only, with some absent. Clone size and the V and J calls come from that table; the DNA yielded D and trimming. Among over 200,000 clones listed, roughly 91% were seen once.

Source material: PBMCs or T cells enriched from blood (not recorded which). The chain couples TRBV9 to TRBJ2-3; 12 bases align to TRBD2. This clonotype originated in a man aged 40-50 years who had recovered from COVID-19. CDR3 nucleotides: TGTGCCAGCAGCGTAGCCCTAGCGGGAGGGTTGGGCACAGATACGCAGTATTTT. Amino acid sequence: CASSVALAGGLGTDTQYF.